Listed below are T cell receptor beta chains from one sample, sequenced in a study of radiation and T cells in renal cell carcinoma. Sequencing used immunoSEQ multiplex PCR; TCRdb keeps in-frame clones, though not all of them. The table shows some 50,000 clones, with approximately 83% occurring only once. The specimen was blood, collected from a patient whose treatment included radiotherapy and nephrectomy. Receptors originate from a woman aged 70 to 79 with renal cell carcinoma. Each CDR3 is given with its conserved first and last residue. Each record gives: J gene, V gene, clone size, D gene, CDR3 DNA, CDR3 protein. The D gene is left open where the match is weak. Clone size appears in some rows only: once, few, many, or a class for an expanded clone.

TRBJ2-7	TRBV5-4	-	TRBD1	TGTGCCAGCAGCTCGGGACAGGGTGACGAGCAGTACTTC	CASSSGQGDEQYF
TRBJ2-7	TRBV5-1	-	-	TGCGCCAGCAGCTTAAAGGGGCTCGGAACCCTTACGAACGAGCAGTACTTC	CASSLKGLGTLTNEQYF
TRBJ2-5	TRBV10-1	-	-	TGCGCCAGCAGTGAGAGCGGTTCTCAGACCCAGTACTTC	CASSESGSQTQYF
TRBJ2-7	TRBV10-1	once	-	TGCGCCAGCAGTGAGGACGGGCGCGTCTCCTACGAGCAGTACTTC	CASSEDGRVSYEQYF
TRBJ2-1	TRBV9	-	-	TGTGCCAGCAGCTCACCGGGGGCCCCCTACAATGAGCAGTTCTTC	CASSSPGAPYNEQFF
TRBJ2-3	TRBV10-3	-	-	TGTGCCATCAGCCCCCCCGGCGGGCACGGTACGCAGTATTTT	CAISPPGGHGTQYF
TRBJ2-3	TRBV19	-	TRBD1	TGTGCCAGTAGTAGGCCTGACAGGGAAGACACAGATACGCAGTATTTT	CASSRPDREDTDTQYF
TRBJ2-6	TRBV25-1	-	-	TGTGCCAGCAGGGAGGGGTGGGCCAACGTCCTGACTTTC	CASREGWANVLTF
TRBJ2-3	TRBV4-1	-	-	TGCGCCAGCAGCCAATTTTTCCAGGGTCGAGATACGCAGTATTTT	CASSQFFQGRDTQYF
TRBJ2-7	TRBV4-3	-	TRBD2	TGCGCCAGCAGTCCCGGGACTAGCGGGCTTATTTCGAGCTACGAGCAGTACTTC	CASSPGTSGLISSYEQYF
TRBJ2-2	TRBV29-1	-	-	TGCACCATCGAAGGGGGGAACACCGGGGAGCTGTTTTTT	CTIEGGNTGELFF
TRBJ2-7	TRBV19	few	TRBD1	TGTGCCAGTAGTCCAACAGGGGTTTACTACGAGCAGTACTTC	CASSPTGVYYEQYF
TRBJ2-1	TRBV4-2	-	-	TGTGCCAGCAGCCGGGAGGGACCTTTCGCACAGGGTAGGAGAAATGAGCAGTTCTTC	CASSREGPFAQGRRNEQFF
TRBJ1-1	TRBV18	-	TRBD1	TGTGCCAGCTCTTCTACAGGGGGAGGAACTGAAGCTTTCTTT	CASSSTGGGTEAFF
TRBJ1-2	TRBV11-3	few	-	TGTGCCAGTCGGGGCGACGGCTACACCTTC	CASRGDGYTF
TRBJ2-7	TRBV30	-	TRBD1	TGTGCCTGGAGTGGAGGGACAGGGGGACAGTACTTC	CAWSGGTGGQYF
TRBJ1-1	TRBV7-9	-	TRBD1	TGTGCCAGCAGCCCCCAGGGGGGCGTGAACACTGAAGCTTTCTTT	CASSPQGGVNTEAFF
TRBJ2-1	TRBV15	-	-	TGTGCCACGCAGGGATACAATGAGCAGTTCTTC	CATQGYNEQFF
TRBJ2-7	TRBV7-8	-	-	TGTGCCAGCAGCCCCCGGGGCGACTCCTACGAGCAGTACTTC	CASSPRGDSYEQYF
TRBJ2-5	TRBV9	-	TRBD1	TGTGCCAGCAGCCCCCGTCAGGGGGCCTACCAAGAGACCCAGTACTTC	CASSPRQGAYQETQYF
TRBJ1-1	TRBV27	-	-	TGTGCCAGCAAACTCTATAGTGAAGCTTTCTTT	CASKLYSEAFF
TRBJ2-2	TRBV18	-	-	TGTGCCAGCTCACCAGGGATGGGGGAGCTGTTTTTT	CASSPGMGELFF
TRBJ1-4	TRBV7-8	once	-	TGTGCCAGCAGCTTAGGGGACCATGAAAAACTGTTTTTT	CASSLGDHEKLFF
TRBJ1-1	TRBV7-9	-	-	TGTGCCAGCAGCCGGGGGAAGGGAGCTATGAACACTGAAGCTTTCTTT	CASSRGKGAMNTEAFF
TRBJ2-2	TRBV9	-	-	TGTGCCAGCAGCGTAGGCAGCGGGAACACCGGGGAGCTGTTTTTT	CASSVGSGNTGELFF
TRBJ1-1	TRBV6-1	few	TRBD1	TGTGCCAGCAGTCCGACAGGGGCGAGAACTGAAGCTTTCTTT	CASSPTGARTEAFF
TRBJ2-1	TRBV5-1	-	-	TGCGCCAGCAGCTTGGGCGCGGGGAGATACAATGAGCAGTTCTTC	CASSLGAGRYNEQFF
TRBJ2-1	TRBV9	-	-	TGTGCCAGCAGCGTAGTCGGGAGCTCCTACAATGAGCAGTTCTTC	CASSVVGSSYNEQFF
TRBJ1-2	TRBV6-5	-	-	TGTGCCAGCAGTTACAGGGGAGAAGGCTACACCTTC	CASSYRGEGYTF
TRBJ2-1	TRBV6-5	-	-	TGTGCCAGCAGATCCCCGGGATACAATGAGCAGTTCTTC	CASRSPGYNEQFF
TRBJ2-7	TRBV7-6	-	-	TGTGCCAGCAGCTTAGCGGAGCCAGCATCCGAGCAGTACTTC	CASSLAEPASEQYF
TRBJ2-1	TRBV9	-	TRBD2	TGTGCCAGCAGCGTAGCGGGAGGGCCTCGGAATGAGCAGTTCTTC	CASSVAGGPRNEQFF
TRBJ1-2	TRBV7-6	once	-	TGTGCCAGCAGCTTCGGGCGCAGTGCTGGCTACACCTTC	CASSFGRSAGYTF
TRBJ1-1	TRBV6-5	-	-	TGTGCCAGCAGTTACATCGGGGTGAACACTGAAGCTTTCTTT	CASSYIGVNTEAFF
TRBJ1-1	TRBV2	-	TRBD1	TGTGCCAGAGAAAGAGGGACAGGGTTTTTGTACACTGAAGCTTTCTTT	CARERGTGFLYTEAFF
TRBJ2-5	TRBV19	-	TRBD2	TGTGCCAGTAATAACGGACTAGCGGACCAAGAGACCCAGTACTTC	CASNNGLADQETQYF
TRBJ2-7	TRBV7-2	-	-	TGTGCCAGCAGCTTTTACGGGATCCTGGGGGGGCAGTACTTC	CASSFYGILGGQYF
TRBJ1-5	TRBV18	few	-	TGTGCCAGCTCACCGGTAGCGGGTAGCAATCAGCCCCAGCATTTT	CASSPVAGSNQPQHF
TRBJ1-3	TRBV6-5	-	-	TGTGCCAGCAGTTACTCTGGGACCATATATTTT	CASSYSGTIYF
TRBJ2-5	TRBV14	-	-	TGTGCCAGCAGCCAGTCCAATTACGGGCAGACCCAGTACTTC	CASSQSNYGQTQYF
TRBJ2-1	TRBV30	-	TRBD2	TGTGCCTGGTCTAGCGGGATCGTCGATGAGCAGTTCTTC	CAWSSGIVDEQFF
TRBJ1-5	TRBV19	-	-	TGTGCCAGTAGTCCCCGCCGGACAGTTAGCAATCAGCCCCAGCATTTT	CASSPRRTVSNQPQHF
TRBJ2-2	TRBV11-2	once	-	TGTGCCAGCAGCTTATATGGGAGAGGGCGGACCGGGGAGCTGTTTTTT	CASSLYGRGRTGELFF
TRBJ2-7	TRBV4-3	-	TRBD1	TGCGCCAGCAGCCAAGATGGGACAGGGATGGTCGAGCAGTACTTC	CASSQDGTGMVEQYF
TRBJ2-7	TRBV11-2	few	-	TGTGCCAGCAGCCCGGGCGTATCCTACGAGCAGTACTTC	CASSPGVSYEQYF
TRBJ2-1	TRBV7-3	-	-	TGTGCCAGCAGCTTAACAGGACAGTTCAGCTCCTACAATGAGCAGTTCTTC	CASSLTGQFSSYNEQFF
TRBJ1-5	TRBV6-5	-	-	TGTGCCAGCAGTTACGGCTTCAATCAGCCCCAGCATTTT	CASSYGFNQPQHF
TRBJ2-1	TRBV6-6	-	TRBD2	TGTGCCAGCCGACTAGCGGAGTCCTACAATGAGCAGTTCTTC	CASRLAESYNEQFF
TRBJ2-7	TRBV18	-	-	TGTGCCAGCTCACCAGCCCCGGGGGGCCCCCATGACGAGCAGTACTTC	CASSPAPGGPHDEQYF
TRBJ2-1	TRBV7-6	-	TRBD2	TGTGCCAGCAGCTGGGAGGGGATAATGGCCAATGAGCAGTTCTTC	CASSWEGIMANEQFF
TRBJ1-2	TRBV5-6	-	TRBD1	TGTGCCAGCAGTCAGACTCCGCGCTACAGGGGTGGCTACACCTTC	CASSQTPRYRGGYTF
TRBJ1-4	TRBV27	-	-	TGTGCCAGCAGTTCGGGGTGGGGGAAAAATGAAAAACTGTTTTTT	CASSSGWGKNEKLFF
TRBJ2-6	TRBV5-1	few	-	TGCGCCAGCAGCTTTTTGCCTGGGGCCAACGTCCTGACTTTC	CASSFLPGANVLTF
TRBJ2-1	TRBV5-1	-	TRBD2	TGCGCCAGCAGCTTCGGTTTCGGGACTAGTAGCAATGAGCAGTTCTTC	CASSFGFGTSSNEQFF
TRBJ2-7	TRBV19	-	TRBD1	TGTGCCAGTAGACCGGGACAGGGGTCAGAGCAGTACTTC	CASRPGQGSEQYF
TRBJ2-5	TRBV9	once	-	TGTGCCAGCAGCGTAACAGGAACCCCAGGCGAGACCCAGTACTTC	CASSVTGTPGETQYF
TRBJ1-1	TRBV6-1	-	-	TGTGCCAGCAGTGAAGGGCAGATGAACACTGAAGCTTTCTTT	CASSEGQMNTEAFF
TRBJ2-1	TRBV5-6	-	-	TGTGCCAGCAGCTTCCAGAGATTGAGGTCCAATGAGCAGTTCTTC	CASSFQRLRSNEQFF
TRBJ1-6	TRBV7-9	-	-	TGTGCCAGCAGCTCCGGCGGGACAAGCTCCTATAATTCACCCCTCCACTTT	CASSSGGTSSYNSPLHF